The 2 T cell receptor beta chains presented below share a single source sample, sequenced in a study of CD8+ T cells in alopecia areata. Once RNA had been extracted, it was reverse transcribed into cDNA to act as the sequencing template. Method: immunoSEQ multiplex PCR; TCRdb's copy keeps in-frame clones and lacks some. In the table there are under 70,000 clones, 50% to 75% of which are singletons. The source was CD8+ T cells sorted from blood, collected at week 0. The receptors come from a human donor with alopecia areata.

The rearrangement links TRBV27 to TRBJ2-7; D ambiguous. Germline V gene sequence: CDR1 MNHEY, CDR2 SMNVEV (reference sequence). This CDR3 comprises 14 residues. Trimming left V 6 bases short and J 8 bases short, with 20 bases between. The CDR3 loop is CASSSDDMVTQQYF. CDR3 nucleotide sequence: TGTGCCAGCAGCTCGGACGATATGGTTACGCAGCAGTACTTC.

This clone was found once. V and J are TRBV7-2 and TRBJ2-3, with 7 bases identical to TRBD1. CDR3 size: 15 residues. With 4 bases clipped from V and 3 bases from J, the junction kept 7 bases outside the gene matches. Germline loops: CDR1 SGHTA, CDR2 FQGNSA. CDR3 residues: CASSSRDRITDTQYF. The CDR3 nucleotides read TGTGCCAGCAGCTCCCGGGACAGAATTACAGATACGCAGTATTTT.